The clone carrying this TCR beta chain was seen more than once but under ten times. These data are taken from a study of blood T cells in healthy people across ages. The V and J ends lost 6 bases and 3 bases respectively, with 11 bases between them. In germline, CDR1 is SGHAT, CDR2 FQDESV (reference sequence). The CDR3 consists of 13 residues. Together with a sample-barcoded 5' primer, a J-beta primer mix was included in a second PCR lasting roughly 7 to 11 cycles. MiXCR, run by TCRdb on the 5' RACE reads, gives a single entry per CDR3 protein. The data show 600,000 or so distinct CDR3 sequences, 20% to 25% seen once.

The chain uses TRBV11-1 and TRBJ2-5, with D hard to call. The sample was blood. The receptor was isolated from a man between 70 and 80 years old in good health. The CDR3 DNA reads TGTGCCAGCAGTATTTCAAGGGAAGAGACCCAGTACTTC. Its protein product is CASSISREETQYF. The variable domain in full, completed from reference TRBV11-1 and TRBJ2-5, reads EAEVAQSPRYKITEKSQAVAFWCDPISGHATLYWYRQILGQGPELLVQFQDESVVDDSQLPKDRFSAERLKGVDSTLKIQPAELGDSAMYLCASSISREETQYFGPGTRLLVL.